The 2 T cell receptor beta chains below were found in one sample sequenced in a study of blood T cell repertoires in COVID-19. TCRdb keeps only in-frame clones here, not all; method: immunoSEQ multiplex PCR. This table holds some 200,000 clones, roughly 84% found once. The material sequenced was peripheral blood. These receptors were collected from a man aged 50 to 60 with COVID-19, enrolled during active disease.

The chain has TRBV5-4 and TRBJ2-5, with 13 nucleotides matching TRBD2. CDR3 length: 15 amino acids. Germline V gene lookup returns CDR1 SGHNT and CDR2 YYREEE (reference sequence). Unmatched junction bases numbered 0, after V lost 1 base and J lost 3 bases. The DNA of the CDR3 is TGTGCCAGCAGCTTGACTAGCGGGAGGGAAGAGACCCAGTACTTC. This codes for CASSLTSGREETQYF. The full variable domain, with the rest looked up from reference TRBV5-4 and TRBJ2-5, is ETGVTQSPTHLIKTRGQQVTLRCSSQSGHNTVSWYQQALGQGPQFIFQYYREEENGRGNFPPRFSGLQFPNYSSELNVNALELDDSALYLCASSLTSGREETQYFGPGTRLLVL.

V usage is TRBV30 and J usage is TRBJ1-1, with a tentative D call TRBD1 (6 bases). The ends were cut back, 1 base at V and 2 bases at J, with 8 bases in the middle. The germline V gene encodes CDR1 GTSNPN and CDR2 SVGIG (reference sequence). The CDR3 is 13 residues long. CDR3 region: CAWSGGPNTEAFF. The DNA for the CDR3 is TGTGCCTGGAGTGGGGGGCCTAACACTGAAGCTTTCTTT.